Shown below are 27 T cell receptor beta chains from a single sample sequenced in a study of neurological immune-mediated disorders. Using its own MiXCR run on the 5' RACE reads, TCRdb lists one record per CDR3 protein. The table includes about 71,000 distinct CDR3 sequences, 3% to 4% detected once. The specimen was PBMCs. The receptors come from a man aged 35-49 years with multiple sclerosis.

This clonotype was counted at least ten times. The CDR3 spells CASKGQLNTEAFF. As DNA, the CDR3 is TGTGCCAGCAAAGGACAGCTGAACACTGAAGCTTTCTTT. The chain carries TRBV2 and TRBJ1-1; D perhaps matches TRBD1 (6 bases). The CDR3 is made up of 13 amino acids. Deletions cut 7 bases from V and 0 bases from J, with 9 bases between. CDR1 SNHLY and CDR2 FYNNEI come from the germline V gene.

To note about this clonotype: The junction shows a germline mismatch at one end, possibly a read error. This chain links TRBV7-2 with TRBJ1-5; D remains unclear. Germline lookup yields CDR1 SGHTA and CDR2 FQGNSA. This CDR3 region has 17 residues. CDR3 protein: CASSTTTSPFSNKTQNF. Here the CDR3 DNA reads TGTGCCAGCAGTACTACGACCAGTCCTTTTAGCAATAAGACCCAGAATTTT.

At least ten counts were recorded for this clonotype. V usage is TRBV2 and J usage is TRBJ2-1, with D perhaps TRBD2 (5 bases). This CDR3 contains 15 residues. The germline V and J ends were trimmed by 7 bases and 2 bases, with 15 bases remaining between them. Germline CDR1 and CDR2: SNHLY and FYNNEI. CDR3 nucleotide sequence: TGTGCCAGCATCGGGGAACTTGGTGCCTACAATGAGCAGTTCTTC. This translates into CASIGELGAYNEQFF.

This clonotype has just a few counts. V and J are TRBV12-3 or TRBV12-4 and TRBJ2-5; 10 bases are shared with TRBD1. J lost 6 bases, V lost 4 bases, and 8 bases had no gene match. The CDR3 contains 15 residues. CDR3 residues: CASSSLGQGPKTQYF. CDR3 bases: TGTGCCAGCAGTTCCTTGGGACAGGGGCCAAAGACCCAGTACTTC.

Many counts were recorded for this clonotype. The chain couples TRBV7-2 to TRBJ2-1; tentatively, D is TRBD1 or TRBD2 (5 bases each). The germline CDR1 and CDR2 sequences are SGHTA and FQGNSA. The CDR3 runs 14 residues. V shed 3 bases and J shed 7 bases, with 13 bases lying between them. The CDR3 protein is CASSFRGLGNEQFF. Written as DNA, the CDR3 is TGTGCCAGCAGCTTCCGGGGCCTGGGGAATGAGCAGTTCTTC.

This chain connects TRBV6-5 to TRBJ2-2; D tentatively fits TRBD1 or TRBD2 (5 bases each). CDR1 and CDR2 from the germline V gene are MNHEY and SVGAGI. This CDR3 region has 14 residues. V lost 7 bases and J 2 bases, leaving 11 bases between the germline ends. CDR3 coding DNA: TGTGCCAGCATGCCAGGGAGAAACACCGGGGAGCTGTTTTTT. It yields the protein CASMPGRNTGELFF.

Comments on this clonotype: A read error is possible here, since a much larger clone lies one base away. V gene TRBV29-1 combines with J gene TRBJ1-2; 9 nucleotides align to TRBD1. Germline V CDR1 and CDR2: SQVTM, ANQGSEA. The CDR3 has 12 residues. V was pared by 4 bases and J by 6 bases, with 3 bases of the junction left unmatched. Here the CDR3 DNA reads TGCAGCGTTGGGGACAGGGCCAATGGCTACACCTTC. Protein sequence: CSVGDRANGYTF.

This clonotype was counted at least ten times. V gene TRBV5-6 combines with J gene TRBJ2-7, with D possibly TRBD2 on 6 matching bases. The CDR3 runs to 13 residues. CDR1 is SGHDT and CDR2 is YYEEEE in the germline V gene. The germline V and J ends were trimmed by 5 bases and 7 bases, with 16 bases remaining between them. CDR3 nucleotide sequence: TGTGCCAGCAGTCGGGACTCCCCTCGGGAGCAGTACTTC. It specifies CASSRDSPREQYF.

This clonotype was recorded at least ten times. This chain joins TRBV20-1 and TRBJ2-1; TRBD2 aligns across 9 bases. The CDR3 length is 13 residues. Trimming removed 6 bases from V and 5 bases from J; junction bases left unmatched: 5. Germline CDR1 and CDR2: DFQATT and SNEGSKA (reference sequence). CDR3 region: CSAPGLAHNEQFF. For the CDR3, the DNA is TGCAGTGCACCGGGACTAGCCCACAATGAGCAGTTCTTC.

About this clonotype itself: A much larger clone sits a single nucleotide away, making a read error possible. The chain links TRBV29-1 to TRBJ1-2, with D unclear. CDR1 is SQVTM and CDR2 is ANQGSEA in the germline V gene. The V end was cut by 7 bases, the J end by 6 bases, with 12 bases between. The CDR3 spans 11 residues. CDR3 amino acids: CSAKTVDGYTF. As DNA, the CDR3 is TGCAGCGCCAAGACGGTGGATGGCTACACCTTC.

This clonotype was observed many times. The rearrangement links TRBV5-1 to TRBJ1-6, with 7 bases identical to TRBD1. The CDR3 sequence is 14 residues long. In germline, CDR1 is SGHRS, CDR2 YFSETQ. J gave up 7 bases and V 4 bases, and 5 bases lay outside the gene matches. In DNA, the CDR3 is TGCGCCAGCAGCCGGGACAGATCAAATTCACCCCTCCACTTT. Protein: CASSRDRSNSPLHF. Full variable domain (remainder filled in from reference TRBV5-1 and TRBJ1-6): KAGVTQTPRYLIKTRGQQVTLSCSPISGHRSVSWYQQTPGQGLQFLFEYFSETQRNKGNFPGRFSGRQFSNSRSEMNVSTLELGDSALYLCASSRDRSNSPLHFGNGTRLTVT.

The sample holds many counts of this clonotype. This sequence joins TRBV10-2 and TRBJ2-7; 7 bases are a match to TRBD1. CDR3 length: 13 residues. Per the germline V gene, CDR1 is WSHSY and CDR2 is SAAADI. V gave up 8 bases and J gave up 0 bases; unmatched junction bases: 4. CDR3 sequence: CASLRDSSYEQYF. The CDR3 DNA reads TGCGCCAGCCTCCGGGACAGCTCCTACGAGCAGTACTTC.

This clonotype showed up many times. V gene TRBV20-1 combines with J gene TRBJ2-2; 7 bases are a match to TRBD1. The CDR3 has 15 residues. V was pared by 6 bases and J by 0 bases, with 7 bases of the junction left unmatched. CDR1 and CDR2 from the germline V gene are DFQATT and SNEGSKA (reference sequence). The CDR3 region is CSASKGTANTGELFF. The CDR3 bases are TGCAGTGCCAGCAAGGGGACAGCGAACACCGGGGAGCTGTTTTTT.

This clonotype was observed many times. CDR3 protein: CASRSGHYNSPLHF. Here the CDR3 DNA reads TGTGCCAGCAGGTCGGGACACTATAATTCACCCCTCCACTTT. The rearrangement uses TRBV12-3 or TRBV12-4 and TRBJ1-6; tentative D call: TRBD1 (6 bases). This CDR3 region has 14 residues. V was shortened by 6 bases and J by 3 bases, with 9 bases between the two germline ends.

This clonotype has just a few counts. V is TRBV5-5 and J is TRBJ1-2, with TRBD1 matching 8 bases. J lost 8 bases, V lost 2 bases, and 14 bases had no gene match. Germline assignment: CDR1 SGHKS and CDR2 YYEKEE (reference sequence). This CDR3 has 16 amino acids. CDR3 nucleotide sequence: TGTGCCAGCAGCTTCGGGACAGGTGCCCTCGAGGGGGGCTACACCTTC. This translates into CASSFGTGALEGGYTF. Variable domain in full (rest from reference TRBV5-5 and TRBJ1-2): DAGVTQSPTHLIKTRGQQVTLRCSPISGHKSVSWYQQVLGQGPQFIFQYYEKEERGRGNFPDRFSARQFPNYSSELNVNALLLGDSALYLCASSFGTGALEGGYTFGSGTRLTVV.

This clonotype was seen ten or more times. The rearrangement uses TRBV7-9 and TRBJ2-3, with TRBD2 identical over 8 bases. V was clipped by 2 bases and J by 6 bases; unmatched bases: 7. CDR3 length: 15 residues. Germline CDR1 SEHNR, CDR2 FQNEAQ (reference sequence). The CDR3 loop reads CASSLFSAGADTQYF. In DNA form, the CDR3 reads TGTGCCAGCAGCTTATTTTCAGCGGGGGCCGATACGCAGTATTTT. Full variable domain (outside the CDR3, taken from reference TRBV7-9 and TRBJ2-3): DTGVSQNPRHKITKRGQNVTFRCDPISEHNRLYWYRQTLGQGPEFLTYFQNEAQLEKSRLLSDRFSAERPKGSFSTLEIQRTEQGDSAMYLCASSLFSAGADTQYFGPGTRLTVL.

The sample holds many counts of this clonotype. The chain employs TRBV4-1 and TRBJ1-6, with D unresolved. Trimming took 0 bases from V and 9 from J, leaving 9 bases between them. Germline V gene data show CDR1 as MGHRA and CDR2 as YSYEKL. The CDR3 has 14 amino acids. The CDR3 DNA sequence: TGCGCCAGCAGCCAAGATAGCATTTTTTCACCCCTCCACTTT. Translating gives CASSQDSIFSPLHF.

The sample holds many counts of this clonotype. This chain uses TRBV6-5 with TRBJ2-5; either TRBD1 or TRBD2 may fit D (6 bases each). Germline values: CDR1 MNHEY, CDR2 SVGAGI. CDR3 size: 13 residues. V was cut by 8 bases and J by 4 bases, with 14 bases left in between. CDR3 sequence reads: CASRGRRGETQYF. Here the CDR3 DNA reads TGTGCCAGCCGGGGGCGACGGGGAGAGACCCAGTACTTC.

In its sample, this clonotype was seen many times. J is TRBJ2-7 and V is TRBV2; the D gene is possibly TRBD1 (5 bases). The length of the CDR3 is 12 residues. CDR1 is SNHLY and CDR2 is FYNNEI in the germline V gene. Trimming removed 4 bases from V and 2 bases from J, with 6 bases in between. CDR3 coding DNA: TGTGCCAGCAGTGTGGACACCTACGAGCAGTACTTC. Protein sequence: CASSVDTYEQYF.

In this sample, this clonotype turned up many times. This chain uses TRBV12-3 or TRBV12-4 with TRBJ1-6; D call uncertain. The CDR3 consists of 14 residues. Trimming cost V 3 bases and J 7 bases, with 10 bases left between them. The CDR3 region has the DNA TGTGCCAGCAGTTTCGAAAACGGAAATTCACCCCTCCACTTT. Translated, it gives CASSFENGNSPLHF.

This clonotype showed up many times. This chain connects TRBV2 to TRBJ2-7; 9 bases are a match to TRBD1. The trim removed 6 bases at V and 5 bases at J, leaving 8 bases unmatched. The CDR3 consists of 14 residues. The germline gives CDR1 SNHLY, CDR2 FYNNEI. CDR3 bases: TGTGCCAGCAGCACACGGACAGGGGCGCACGAGCAGTACTTC. Residues: CASSTRTGAHEQYF.

This clonotype was found many times. The gene calls are TRBV7-9 and TRBJ1-4; 7 bases are a match to TRBD1. The germline V gene has CDR1 SEHNR and CDR2 FQNEAQ (reference sequence). With V trimmed by 5 bases and J by 6 bases, 6 bases remained unmatched. CDR3 size: 14 residues. The CDR3 nucleotides are TGTGCCAGCAGCCCAGGGCAGGGGGATGAAAAACTGTTTTTT. It encodes CASSPGQGDEKLFF.

This clonotype was seen repeatedly, ten times or more. This chain links TRBV25-1 with TRBJ1-1; 8 bases align to TRBD1. CDR3 length: 14 amino acids. Germline V gene data show CDR1 as MGHDK and CDR2 as SYGVNS. J gave up 0 bases and V 4 bases, and 1 base lay outside the gene matches. CDR3 nucleotide sequence: TGTGCCAGCAGTGTGGGACAGGTGAACACTGAAGCTTTCTTT. It encodes CASSVGQVNTEAFF.

This clonotype was seen ten or more times. The chain joins TRBV7-9 to TRBJ2-1, with 7 bases that match TRBD2. Looked up from germline, CDR1 is SEHNR and CDR2 is FQNEAQ (reference sequence). V was pared by 5 bases and J by 3 bases, with 10 bases of the junction left unmatched. The CDR3 sequence is 16 residues long. In DNA, the CDR3 is TGTGCCAGCAGCCCGACGTCAGGGAGGGACTACAATGAGCAGTTCTTC. Amino acid sequence: CASSPTSGRDYNEQFF.

This clonotype was detected ten times or more. V is TRBV30 and J is TRBJ2-1; 7 bases line up with TRBD2. Germline V gene lookup returns CDR1 GTSNPN and CDR2 SVGIG (reference sequence). The length of the CDR3 is 13 residues. The CDR3, as DNA: TGTGCGGTGGGAGGGGCCCCCTACAATGAGCAGTTCTTC. It translates to CAVGGAPYNEQFF.

At least ten counts were recorded for this clonotype. CDR3 residues: CASSYVGVSNQPQHF. In nucleotides, the CDR3 is TGTGCCAGCAGTTATGTCGGGGTTAGCAATCAGCCCCAGCATTTT. This chain connects TRBV27 to TRBJ1-5; no clear D gene. Trimming pared 4 bases from V and 0 bases from J, leaving 10 bases between. Germline V gene sequence: CDR1 MNHEY, CDR2 SMNVEV (reference sequence). The CDR3 runs to 15 residues.

There are many counts of this clonotype. V gene TRBV25-1 combines with J gene TRBJ1-5; D is unclear. Deletions cut 1 base from V and 7 bases from J, with 5 bases between. CDR3 length: 12 residues. Germline CDR1 reads MGHDK; CDR2 reads SYGVNS. CDR3 nucleotide sequence: TGTGCCAGCAGTGAATTCGACCAGCCCCAGCATTTT. This encodes CASSEFDQPQHF.